A single sample gave rise to the 9 T cell receptor beta chains below, sequenced in a study of lymphopenia after photon versus proton radiotherapy. This table comes from immunoSEQ multiplex PCR, and its TCRdb copy is limited to in-frame clones, with some not included. The sample holds approximately 80,000 clones, around 80% seen once. The specimen was peripheral blood, collected from a patient treated with proton-based radiotherapy. These receptors were obtained from a man between 60 and 75 years old with pancreatic cancer.

The chain recombines TRBV28 with TRBJ1-5; D may be TRBD1 (6 bases). The V end lost 6 bases, the J end lost 0 bases, and 15 bases lay between the germline ends. The CDR3 runs to 16 residues. The germline CDR1 and CDR2 sequences are MDHEN and SYDVKM. The DNA for the CDR3 is TGTGCCAGCAGGATTGGACAGCCCGATAGCAATCAGCCCCAGCATTTT. It translates to CASRIGQPDSNQPQHF.

This clone was counted a single time. The V and J genes are TRBV28 and TRBJ1-2, with 9 nucleotides matching TRBD1. Germline CDR1 reads MDHEN; CDR2 reads SYDVKM. The CDR3 spans 9 residues. V gave up 8 bases and J gave up 11 bases; unmatched junction bases: 0. The CDR3 DNA follows: TGTGCCAGCGGGACAGGGTACACCTTC. Its translation is CASGTGYTF.

The chain combines TRBV18 with TRBJ1-4; TRBD1 matches at 10 bases. V trimming: 3 bases; J trimming: 4 bases; junction bases outside the gene matches: 5. Per germline, CDR1 KGHSH and CDR2 LQKENI. CDR3 length: 16 amino acids. Here the CDR3 DNA reads TGTGCCAGCTCACCGGGACAGGGGTTTGTTAATGAAAAACTGTTTTTT. Translation: CASSPGQGFVNEKLFF.

This clone was observed a handful of times. V is TRBV19 and J is TRBJ1-2; 9 nucleotides align to TRBD1. Trimming cost V 11 bases and J 8 bases; bases outside gene matches: 6. The length of the CDR3 is 11 residues. Germline lookup yields CDR1 LNHDA and CDR2 SQIVND (reference sequence). The DNA for the CDR3 is TGTGCCGCCCGGACAGGGGACGGCTACACCTTC. Residues: CAARTGDGYTF.

This clone was detected only once. This chain joins TRBV19 and TRBJ2-7, with a weak D call TRBD1 (6 bases). The germline gives CDR1 LNHDA, CDR2 SQIVND (reference sequence). There are 15 residues in the CDR3. Trimming shortened V by 4 bases and J by 2 bases, and 15 bases separated the two germline ends. CDR3 sequence (DNA): TGTGCCAGTAGTAAAAATTCAGGGGAAACCTACGAGCAGTACTTC. It encodes CASSKNSGETYEQYF. The full variable domain, its missing parts supplied by reference TRBV19 and TRBJ2-7, is DGGITQSPKYLFRKEGQNVTLSCEQNLNHDAMYWYRQDPGQGLRLIYYSQIVNDFQKGDIAEGYSVSREKKESFPLTVTSAQKNPTAFYLCASSKNSGETYEQYFGPGTRLTVT.

CDR3 in DNA: TGTGCCATCAGTGTCGGGACGGGCGAGCAGTACTTC. Translated, it gives CAISVGTGEQYF. The V call is TRBV10-3, the J call TRBJ2-7, with D perhaps assigned TRBD1 or TRBD2 (5 bases each). V was clipped by 4 bases and J by 6 bases, with 10 bases between them. The CDR3 length is 12 residues. Germline V gives CDR1 ENHRY, CDR2 SYGVKD.

The chain couples TRBV4-3 to TRBJ1-6; maybe TRBD1 (6 bases). V was trimmed by 2 bases and J by 7 bases, leaving 9 bases between them. This CDR3 region has 14 residues. In germline, CDR1 is LGHNA, CDR2 YSLEER. In DNA, the CDR3 is TGCGCCAGCAGCCAATACAGGGCAAATTCACCCCTCCACTTT. This translates into CASSQYRANSPLHF.

This clone has just one count. The chain couples TRBV14 to TRBJ2-1; 7 bases are shared with TRBD1. With V trimmed by 5 bases and J by 7 bases, 8 bases remained unmatched. Per the germline V gene, CDR1 is SGHDN and CDR2 is FVKESK. The CDR3 loop spans 14 amino acids. The CDR3 is CASSFRGGLNEQFF. The CDR3 DNA reads TGTGCCAGCAGCTTTAGAGGGGGCCTTAATGAGCAGTTCTTC.

The chain combines TRBV4-2 with TRBJ2-5; D gene uncertain. The ends were cut back, 0 bases at V and 5 bases at J, with 13 bases in the middle. Germline assignment: CDR1 LGHNA and CDR2 YNFKEQ. This CDR3 contains 15 residues. CDR3 residues: CASSQEDVERETQYF. The CDR3 DNA follows: TGTGCCAGCAGCCAAGAAGATGTAGAAAGGGAGACCCAGTACTTC.